These T cell receptor beta chains were read from a single sample in a study of Ad26.COV2.S vaccination and SARS-CoV-2 variants. TCRdb keeps only in-frame clones here, not all; method: immunoSEQ multiplex PCR. The sample contains about 680,000 clones, roughly 90% of which appear only once. The sequencing here drew on peripheral blood, taken in a trial of Ad26.COV2.S vaccine versus placebo. The receptor set was obtained from a person between 18 and 59 years old who received the Ad26.COV2.S COVID-19 vaccine or a placebo. Both conserved end residues are part of each CDR3. Each record gives: V gene, J gene, D gene, clone size, CDR3 protein, CDR3 DNA. The D gene is left open where the match is weak. Clone size, where shown, is once, few, many, or a class for clones that have expanded.

TRBV5-1,TRBJ1-2,.,.,CASSLEHGGVQGYTF,TGCGCCAGCAGCTTGGAGCATGGGGGGGTGCAAGGCTACACCTTC
TRBV7-8,TRBJ1-5,TRBD1,.,CASSLKDRSRDSNQPQHF,TGTGCCAGCAGCTTAAAGGACAGGAGCAGGGATAGCAATCAGCCCCAGCATTTT
TRBV7-6,TRBJ2-5,TRBD2,.,CASSPLAGVFQETQYF,TGTGCCAGCAGCCCGCTAGCGGGGGTATTCCAAGAGACCCAGTACTTC
TRBV30,TRBJ2-2,.,.,CAWHRGSSNTGELFF,TGTGCCTGGCATAGGGGCTCCTCGAACACCGGGGAGCTGTTTTTT
TRBV3-1/TRBV3-2,TRBJ2-5,TRBD1,.,CASSQVGGRGTQYF,TGTGCCAGCAGCCAAGTAGGGGGCAGGGGGACCCAGTACTTC
TRBV6-2/TRBV6-3,TRBJ2-1,TRBD2,.,CASSPDGTSGIEEQFF,TGTGCCAGCAGTCCAGACGGGACTAGCGGGATAGAAGAGCAGTTCTTC
TRBV24-1,TRBJ2-1,.,.,CATSDGAGEQFF,TGTGCCACCAGTGATGGAGCGGGCGAGCAGTTCTTC
TRBV2,TRBJ2-3,TRBD1,.,CASSEHRGEDTQYF,TGTGCCAGCAGTGAACACAGGGGGGAAGATACGCAGTATTTT
TRBV9,TRBJ1-1,.,once,CASSVVERWGTEAFF,TGTGCCAGCAGCGTAGTTGAGAGATGGGGGACTGAAGCTTTCTTT
TRBV11-2,TRBJ2-2,.,once,CASSFGAEFAGELFF,TGTGCCAGCAGCTTTGGAGCGGAGTTTGCTGGGGAGCTGTTTTTT
TRBV7-8,TRBJ2-7,TRBD1,.,CASSLGDRGYKQYF,TGTGCCAGCAGCTTAGGAGACAGGGGTTATAAGCAGTACTTC
TRBV4-1,TRBJ2-2,TRBD2,.,CASSHKVSGGPNPGELFF,TGCGCCAGCAGCCATAAAGTTTCGGGGGGGCCGAACCCCGGGGAGCTGTTTTTT
TRBV4-3,TRBJ2-2,TRBD2,.,CASSQDPDGGANGELFF,TGCGCCAGCAGCCAAGATCCAGACGGGGGGGCGAACGGGGAGCTGTTTTTT
TRBV30,TRBJ2-6,.,.,CALSRTGVSGANVLTF,TGTGCCTTGTCCCGGACGGGGGTCTCTGGGGCCAACGTCCTGACTTTC
TRBV3-1/TRBV3-2,TRBJ1-2,TRBD1,once,CASSQGTGEDGYTF,TGTGCCAGCAGCCAGGGGACAGGAGAGGATGGCTACACCTTC
TRBV11-2,TRBJ1-2,.,.,CASSSQGRKFYGYTF,TGTGCCAGCAGCTCCCAGGGACGCAAATTCTATGGCTACACCTTC
TRBV10-1,TRBJ2-7,.,.,CASPGPDEQYF,TGCGCCAGCCCGGGACCGGACGAGCAGTACTTC
TRBV30,TRBJ2-3,.,.,CAWSLQADTQYF,TGTGCCTGGAGTTTACAGGCAGATACGCAGTATTTT
TRBV7-2,TRBJ1-1,.,once,CASSLARDNTEAFF,TGTGCCAGCAGCTTAGCCAGGGATAACACTGAAGCTTTCTTT
TRBV25-1,TRBJ2-4,.,.,CASSEWGEGNIQYF,TGTGCCAGCAGTGAATGGGGAGAGGGAAACATTCAGTACTTC
TRBV3-1/TRBV3-2,TRBJ1-6,.,few,CASSETGNSPLHF,TGTGCCAGCAGCGAGACAGGCAATTCACCCCTCCACTTT
TRBV21-1,TRBJ1-4,.,.,CASSKGVRNEKLFF,TGTGCCAGCAGCAAAGGGGTAAGGAATGAAAAACTGTTTTTT
TRBV7-2,TRBJ1-4,TRBD1,.,CASSFSGTENEKLFF,TGTGCCAGCAGCTTCTCCGGGACAGAGAATGAAAAACTGTTTTTT
TRBV6-1,TRBJ2-4,TRBD2,.,CASSEIAGRGQNIQYF,TGTGCCAGCAGTGAAATAGCGGGACGTGGCCAAAACATTCAGTACTTC
TRBV25-1,TRBJ2-3,TRBD2,.,CASRLAGTDTQYF,TGTGCCAGCAGGCTAGCGGGAACGGATACGCAGTATTTT
TRBV6-5,TRBJ2-5,.,.,CASSYSIRVAGQTQYF,TGTGCCAGCAGTTACTCGATAAGGGTCGCGGGTCAGACCCAGTACTTC
TRBV9,TRBJ1-3,.,.,CASSVDPPGSSGNTIYF,TGTGCCAGCAGCGTAGACCCTCCGGGGAGCTCTGGAAACACCATATATTTT
TRBV25-1,TRBJ1-2,.,.,CASSEPRGLAYTF,TGTGCCAGCAGTGAACCCCGAGGCTTAGCCTACACCTTC
TRBV5-1,TRBJ1-6,TRBD1,.,CASSRDQGANNSPLHF,TGCGCCAGCAGCCGGGATCAGGGGGCGAATAATTCACCCCTCCACTTT
TRBV29-1,TRBJ1-2,.,.,CSVEARARGYTF,TGCAGCGTTGAGGCCAGGGCGAGGGGCTACACCTTC
TRBV6-5,TRBJ2-7,TRBD2,.,CASTQRTSGDEQYF,TGTGCCAGCACCCAGAGGACTAGCGGGGACGAGCAGTACTTC
TRBV7-2,TRBJ2-3,TRBD1,.,CASSFQGVSDTQYF,TGTGCCAGCAGCTTTCAGGGGGTATCAGATACGCAGTATTTT
TRBV30,TRBJ1-1,.,once,CAWRQGDEAFF,TGTGCCTGGCGGCAGGGAGACGAAGCTTTCTTT
TRBV19,TRBJ2-3,.,.,CASTPLVGNVDTQYF,TGTGCCAGTACCCCTCTGGTAGGGAATGTTGATACGCAGTATTTT
TRBV5-4,TRBJ1-2,.,.,CASSSEDGVTYGYTF,TGTGCCAGCAGCTCAGAAGATGGGGTGACCTATGGCTACACCTTC
TRBV3-1/TRBV3-2,TRBJ2-7,TRBD2,.,CASSQEGSGYEQYF,TGTGCCAGCAGCCAAGAAGGTAGCGGGTACGAGCAGTACTTC
TRBV3-1/TRBV3-2,TRBJ1-4,.,.,CASSQEGDEKLFF,TGTGCCAGCAGCCAAGAGGGGGATGAAAAACTGTTTTTT
TRBV4-1,TRBJ2-1,.,.,CASRDLRTQLYNEQFF,TGCGCCAGCAGGGATTTACGGACACAACTTTACAATGAGCAGTTCTTC
TRBV2,TRBJ1-2,.,.,CASSVQGSSSYGYTF,TGTGCCAGCAGTGTTCAAGGGAGTTCCAGCTATGGCTACACCTTC
TRBV27,TRBJ2-2,TRBD2,.,CASSRIAGGPPLNTGELFF,TGTGCCAGCAGTCGAATAGCGGGAGGGCCTCCACTAAACACCGGGGAGCTGTTTTTT
TRBV24-1,TRBJ2-1,TRBD2,.,CATSGSGGAGEQFF,TGTGCCACCAGTGGAAGCGGGGGGGCAGGGGAGCAGTTCTTC
TRBV12-3/TRBV12-4,TRBJ1-4,.,.,CASSLNEKLFF,TGTGCCAGCAGCCTTAATGAAAAACTGTTTTTT
TRBV10-3,TRBJ2-7,TRBD1,.,CAISESETGNYEQYF,TGTGCCATCAGTGAGTCGGAGACAGGGAACTACGAGCAGTACTTC
TRBV11-3,TRBJ1-5,.,.,CARSRGDQPQHF,TGTGCCCGCTCAAGGGGAGATCAGCCCCAGCATTTT
TRBV2,TRBJ2-7,.,.,CASSERGFYEQYF,TGTGCCAGCAGTGAGAGGGGGTTTTACGAGCAGTACTTC
TRBV9,TRBJ2-3,TRBD2,.,CASSLNWDYGTDTQYF,TGTGCCAGCAGCCTGAACTGGGACTATGGCACAGATACGCAGTATTTT
TRBV2,TRBJ1-1,TRBD1,once,CASSDRDRVSEAFF,TGTGCCAGCAGTGACCGAGACAGGGTCTCTGAAGCTTTCTTT
TRBV7-2,TRBJ2-4,.,.,CASSSIDIQYF,TGTGCCAGCAGCTCGATAGACATTCAGTACTTC
TRBV18,TRBJ2-3,TRBD1,.,CASYRQGISTDTQYF,TGTGCCAGCTACCGACAGGGGATAAGCACAGATACGCAGTATTTT
TRBV6-2/TRBV6-3,TRBJ2-2,.,.,CASSGQTNTGELFF,TGTGCCAGCAGTGGACAGACGAACACCGGGGAGCTGTTTTTT
TRBV5-6,TRBJ1-6,TRBD1,.,CASSWGQGPYNSPLHF,TGTGCCAGCAGCTGGGGACAGGGGCCCTATAATTCACCCCTCCACTTT
TRBV5-4,TRBJ1-1,.,.,CASNPLGTLNTEAFF,TGTGCCAGCAACCCCTTGGGGACACTGAACACTGAAGCTTTCTTT
TRBV20-1,TRBJ2-5,.,.,CSASPDSPRGETQYF,TGCAGTGCTAGTCCTGACAGTCCTCGGGGAGAGACCCAGTACTTC